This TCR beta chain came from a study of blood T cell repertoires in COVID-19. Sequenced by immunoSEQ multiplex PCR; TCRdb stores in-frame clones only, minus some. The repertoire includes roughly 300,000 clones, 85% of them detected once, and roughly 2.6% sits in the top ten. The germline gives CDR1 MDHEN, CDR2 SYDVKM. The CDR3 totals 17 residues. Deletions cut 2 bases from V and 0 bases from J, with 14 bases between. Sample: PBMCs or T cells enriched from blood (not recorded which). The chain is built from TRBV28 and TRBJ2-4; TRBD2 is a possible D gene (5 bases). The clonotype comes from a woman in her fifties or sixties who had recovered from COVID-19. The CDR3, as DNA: TGTGCCAGCAGTTTAGGCGCTAGCCCATTAGCCAAAAACATTCAGTACTTC. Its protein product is CASSLGASPLAKNIQYF.